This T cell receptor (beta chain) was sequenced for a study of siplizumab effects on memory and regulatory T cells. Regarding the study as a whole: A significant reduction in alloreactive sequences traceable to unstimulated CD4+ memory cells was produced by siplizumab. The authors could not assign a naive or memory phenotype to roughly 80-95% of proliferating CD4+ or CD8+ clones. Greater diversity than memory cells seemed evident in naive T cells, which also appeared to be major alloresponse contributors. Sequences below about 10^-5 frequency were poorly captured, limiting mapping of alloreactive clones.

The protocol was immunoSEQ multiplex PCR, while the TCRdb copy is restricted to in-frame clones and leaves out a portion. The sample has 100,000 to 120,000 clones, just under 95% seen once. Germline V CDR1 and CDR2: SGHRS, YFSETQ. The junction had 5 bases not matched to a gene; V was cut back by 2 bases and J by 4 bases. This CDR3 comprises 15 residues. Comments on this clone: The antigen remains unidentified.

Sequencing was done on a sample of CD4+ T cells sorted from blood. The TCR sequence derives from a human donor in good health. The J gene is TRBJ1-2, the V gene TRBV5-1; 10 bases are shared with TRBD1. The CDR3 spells CASSLGQGGSYGYTF. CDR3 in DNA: TGCGCCAGCAGCTTAGGACAGGGGGGAAGCTATGGCTACACCTTC.